The 14 T cell receptor beta chains below all came from one sample that was sequenced in a study of T cells in women clearing cervical HPV infection. Libraries were prepared by immunoSEQ multiplex PCR; TCRdb keeps only in-frame clonotypes and omits some of them. The specimen's table records roughly 30,000 clones. Sequenced input: blood buffy coat. The source of these receptors is a woman between 18 and 69 years old with a cervical HPV16 infection that either progressed to CIN3+ or cleared (not recorded which).

On this clone itself: A read error may account for a junction end that differs from germline. The CDR3 goes on 3 residues after the read ends, and that part is filled in from the germline J gene. This chain connects TRBV4-2 to TRBJ2-2; TRBD2 aligns across 9 bases. CDR1 is LGHNA and CDR2 is YNFKEQ in the germline V gene. This CDR3 has 15 amino acids. The chain's CDR3 is CASSHTSGRMGELFF. Incomplete CDR3 DNA: TGCGCCAGCAGCCATACAAGCGGGAGGATGGGGGAG.

As for this clone: The read ends 3 residues early relative to the CDR3; the germline J gene fills the gap. This chain uses TRBV7-2 with TRBJ1-2; 8 positions match TRBD1. There are 12 residues in the CDR3. The germline gives CDR1 SGHTA, CDR2 FQGNSA. The sequenced CDR3 bases are TGTGCCAGCAGCCGGGACAGGTACGAC. Encoded protein: CASSRDRYD. The full CDR3 is CASSRDRYDYTF.

Notes on this clone: The CDR3 end falls 3 residues outside the read, so it is completed with the germline J gene. This chain connects TRBV2 to TRBJ1-1, with D maybe TRBD1 (5 bases). Germline V lookup: CDR1 SNHLY, CDR2 FYNNEI. This CDR3 has 14 amino acids. The V and J ends lost 3 bases and 0 bases respectively, with 8 bases between them. The CDR3 bases that were read are TGTGCCAGCAGTGATGGGGGGTTGAACACTGAA. Translated: CASSDGGLNTE. The whole CDR3 protein reads CASSDGGLNTEAFF. Drawing the rest from reference TRBV2 and TRBJ1-1, the complete variable domain is EPEVTQTPSHQVTQMGQEVILRCVPISNHLYFYWYRQILGQKVEFLVSFYNNEISEKSEIFDDQFSVERPDGSNFTLKIRSTKLEDSAMYFCASSDGGLNTEAFFGQGTRLTVV.

Points on this clone: The CDR3 is cut off 3 residues early in the read; its end comes from the germline J gene. The chain recombines TRBV29-1 with TRBJ1-1, with D perhaps TRBD1 (5 bases). V dropped 6 bases and J dropped 4 bases, with 27 bases sitting between them. The germline gives CDR1 SQVTM, CDR2 ANQGSEA. CDR3 length: 17 residues. CDR3 DNA, as far as it was read: TGCAGCGTCCCCGGTTCCCCCGGAGGACCCGGGGGCACTGAA. This codes for CSVPGSPGGPGGTE. In full, the CDR3 reads CSVPGSPGGPGGTEAFF.

A remark on this clone: The read gets to within 3 residues of the CDR3 end, and the germline J gene fills in the rest. The J gene is TRBJ2-1, the V gene TRBV12-3 or TRBV12-4, with TRBD2 matching over 9 bases. The CDR3 extends over 18 amino acids. J lost 2 bases, V lost 5 bases, and 13 bases had no gene match. Incomplete CDR3 DNA: TGTGCCAGCAGTCTCAGGGGTAGCGGGAGCATCCCCTACAATGAG. It specifies CASSLRGSGSIPYNE. The entire CDR3 protein is CASSLRGSGSIPYNEQFF.

As regards this clone: The observed sequence ends 3 residues before the CDR3 terminus, with the missing tail filled in from the germline J gene. The chain has TRBV4-2 and TRBJ1-6; the match to TRBD1 covers 10 bases. Germline V gene lookup returns CDR1 LGHNA and CDR2 YNFKEQ. V shed 4 bases and J 7 bases; nucleotides not matched to a gene: 19. The CDR3 spans 20 residues. The CDR3 loop reads CASSRHYMPGTGDSNSPLHF. The DNA read from the CDR3 is TGTGCCAGCAGCCGACACTACATGCCCGGGACAGGGGATTCGAATTCACCC.

For this clone: The read ends 3 residues shy of where the CDR3 ends; the end is completed using the germline J gene. V usage is TRBV7-2 and J usage is TRBJ1-1, with 7 positions matching TRBD1. This CDR3 is built from 15 residues. V lost 4 bases to trimming and J lost 0 bases; unmatched junction nucleotides: 5. Germline CDR1 is SGHTA and CDR2 is FQGNSA. Incomplete CDR3 DNA: TGTGCCAGCAGCTCACCGGGACAGATGAACACTGAA. Its protein is CASSSPGQMNTE. The whole CDR3 sequence reads CASSSPGQMNTEAFF. The full variable domain, rest sourced from reference TRBV7-2 and TRBJ1-1, is GAGVSQSPSNKVTEKGKDVELRCDPISGHTALYWYRQSLGQGLEFLIYFQGNSAPDKSGLPSDRFSAERTGGSVSTLTIQRTQQEDSAVYLCASSSPGQMNTEAFFGQGTRLTVV.

Incomplete CDR3 DNA: TGTGCCAGCAATGGGAGGGGGGGGAACTCCTACGAG. Its protein product is CASNGRGGNSYE. The full CDR3 is CASNGRGGNSYEQYF. The rearrangement uses TRBV6-2 or TRBV6-3 and TRBJ2-7; maybe TRBD2 (7 bases). The missing CDR3 end, 3 residues past where the read stops, is filled in from the germline J gene. Trimming took off 7 bases at V and 0 bases at J, with 16 bases between the two ends. The CDR3 is made up of 15 amino acids. Germline lookup yields CDR1 MNHEY and CDR2 SVGEGT.

This clone is called medium-sized based on its frequency. With the read ending 3 residues before the CDR3 end, the germline J gene is used to fill in that end. The chain carries TRBV19 and TRBJ2-7; 8 nucleotides match TRBD2. V lost 7 bases, J lost 1 base, and 6 bases stayed unmatched. The germline V gene encodes CDR1 LNHDA and CDR2 SQIVND (reference sequence). CDR3 length: 14 residues. The CDR3 DNA, read in part, is TGTGCCAGTATGGCCAGCGGGAGTTCCTACGAG. Its translation: CASMASGSSYE. The full-length CDR3 reads as CASMASGSSYEQYF.

On this clone itself: Coverage ceases 3 residues before the CDR3 finishes, and the germline J gene fills in the end. The rearrangement joins TRBV4-1 to TRBJ2-7, with TRBD2 identical over 11 bases. Germline V gene data show CDR1 as MGHRA and CDR2 as YSYEKL. Losses at the gene ends were 4 bases for V and 2 bases for J; bases not matched to a gene: 4. The CDR3 has 15 amino acids. CDR3: CASSPLGLAAYEQYF. CDR3 DNA, as far as it was read: TGCGCCAGCAGCCCTCTGGGACTAGCGGCCTACGAG.

As regards this clone: Read data end 3 residues before the CDR3 end; the end is taken from the germline J gene. The chain couples TRBV2 to TRBJ1-1, with 10 bases identical to TRBD1. Trimming cost V 8 bases and J 4 bases; bases outside gene matches: 4. Germline CDR1 and CDR2: SNHLY and FYNNEI. The CDR3 has 13 residues. CDR3 amino acids: CASQDRGLTEAFF. Partial CDR3 DNA: TGTGCCAGCCAAGACAGGGGGCTCACTGAA.

As for this clone: The read comes to an end 3 residues before the CDR3 does, leaving the germline J gene to fill in the end. The genes are TRBV7-2 and TRBJ2-7; TRBD2 matches 7 bases. The CDR3 length is 14 residues. The V gene's germline CDR1 is SGHTA and CDR2 FQGNSA. V was clipped by 1 base and J by 0 bases; unmatched bases: 0. This chain's CDR3 is CASSLGGGSYEQYF. CDR3 DNA, as far as it was read: TGTGCCAGCAGCTTAGGCGGGGGCTCCTACGAG.

Note on this clone: The sequenced fragment ends 3 residues before the CDR3 boundary, so the rest is inferred from the germline J gene. The genes are TRBV14 and TRBJ2-5, with D possibly TRBD1 on 6 matching bases. Trimming pared 3 bases from V and 6 bases from J, leaving 8 bases between. This CDR3 is built from 12 residues. Germline assignment: CDR1 SGHDN and CDR2 FVKESK. Here the CDR3 reads CASSQGAKTQYF. The DNA read from the CDR3 is TGTGCCAGCAGCCAGGGGGCAAAGACC.

Comments on this clone: The CDR3 extends 3 residues past the end of the read, so its final part is completed from the germline J gene. The rearrangement uses TRBV2 and TRBJ2-7; tentatively, D is TRBD2 (6 bases). Germline loops: CDR1 SNHLY, CDR2 FYNNEI. V lost 7 bases and J lost 6, with 22 bases in between. This CDR3 is 15 amino acids long. The DNA read from the CDR3 is TGTGCCAGCACCCAAGAGGCGGGAATTTCTACCGAG. Protein sequence: CASTQEAGISTE. The entire CDR3 protein reads CASTQEAGISTEQYF.